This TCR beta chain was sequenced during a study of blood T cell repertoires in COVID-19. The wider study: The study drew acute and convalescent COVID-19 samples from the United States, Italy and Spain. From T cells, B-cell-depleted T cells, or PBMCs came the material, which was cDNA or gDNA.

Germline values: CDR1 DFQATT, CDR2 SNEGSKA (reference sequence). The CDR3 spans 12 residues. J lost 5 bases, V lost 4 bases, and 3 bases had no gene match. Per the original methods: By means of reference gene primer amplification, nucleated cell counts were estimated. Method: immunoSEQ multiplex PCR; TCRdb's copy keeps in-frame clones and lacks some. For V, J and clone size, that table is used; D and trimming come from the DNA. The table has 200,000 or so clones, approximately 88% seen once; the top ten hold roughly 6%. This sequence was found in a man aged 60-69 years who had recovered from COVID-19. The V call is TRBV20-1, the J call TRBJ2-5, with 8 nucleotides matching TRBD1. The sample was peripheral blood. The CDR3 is CSATDRGETQYF. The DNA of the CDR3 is TGCAGTGCTACTGACAGGGGCGAGACCCAGTACTTC.